This T cell receptor beta chain was sequenced for a study of long-term antiretroviral therapy in people with HIV. Every HIV-positive participant received treatment in the United States. This was the immunoSEQ v3.0 assay at survey level. Repertoires were generated with immunoSEQ multiplex PCR, while TCRdb's copy carries only in-frame clones and drops some. Counted here are 20,000 to 25,000 clones, around 87% occurring once; the ten biggest clones make up 3.3%. V gave up 3 bases and J gave up 4 bases, with 7 bases separating them. Per the germline V gene, CDR1 is SGHAT and CDR2 is FQNNGV. The CDR3 length is 12 residues.

This sample comprised unsorted PBMCs, obtained approximately 2.5 years after starting antiretroviral therapy. V gene TRBV11-2 combines with J gene TRBJ2-7; no definite D call. This clonotype was sampled from a woman between 50 and 59 years old with HIV. CDR3 in amino acids: CASSLDGYEQYF. CDR3 sequence (DNA): TGTGCCAGCAGCTTGGACGGTTACGAGCAGTACTTC.